Listed below are T cell receptor beta chains from one sample, sequenced in a study of blood T cell repertoires in COVID-19. The protocol was immunoSEQ multiplex PCR, while the TCRdb copy is restricted to in-frame clones and leaves out a portion. The data hold tens of thousands of clones, with more than 80% observed a single time. Sequencing was carried out using peripheral blood. The receptor source for this set is a human donor in a cohort sampled during active COVID-19. Each CDR3 is given with its conserved first and last residue. Fields, in order: CDR3 protein, CDR3 DNA, clone size, V gene, D gene, J gene. A D gene is named only where the DNA matches it firmly. Clone size is not always given. Where it is, it says once, few, many or a class for expanded clones.

CDR3aa: CASSVTDSYLYGYTF
CDR3nt: TGTGCCAGTAGTGTAACGGACAGCTACTTATATGGCTACACCTTC
abundance: NA
v_gene: TRBV19
d_gene: NA
j_gene: TRBJ1-2

CDR3aa: CARHDRGRGLPLRF
CDR3nt: TGCGCCCGCCACGACAGGGGGCGCGGCTTACCCCTCCGCTTT
abundance: NA
v_gene: TRBV5-1
d_gene: TRBD1
j_gene: TRBJ1-6

CDR3aa: CASSPSGINEQFF
CDR3nt: TGTGCCAGCTCACCAAGCGGGATTAATGAGCAGTTCTTC
abundance: NA
v_gene: TRBV18
d_gene: TRBD2
j_gene: TRBJ2-1

CDR3aa: CASSEGQSYGYTF
CDR3nt: TGTGCCAGCAGTGAAGGACAGTCTTACGGCTACACCTTC
abundance: NA
v_gene: TRBV6-1
d_gene: NA
j_gene: TRBJ1-2

CDR3aa: CASSLGDRGPMGNQPQHF
CDR3nt: TGCGCCAGCAGCTTGGGGGACAGGGGCCCTATGGGCAATCAGCCCCAGCATTTT
abundance: NA
v_gene: TRBV5-1
d_gene: TRBD1
j_gene: TRBJ1-5

CDR3aa: CASSPVASSQRETQYF
CDR3nt: TGTGCCAGCTCACCGGTGGCTAGCTCCCAGCGAGAGACCCAGTACTTC
abundance: NA
v_gene: TRBV18
d_gene: NA
j_gene: TRBJ2-5

CDR3aa: CASSRRGGPETQYF
CDR3nt: TGTGCCAGCAGCCGACGGGGGGGCCCGGAGACCCAGTACTTC
abundance: few
v_gene: TRBV27
d_gene: TRBD2
j_gene: TRBJ2-5

CDR3aa: CASSIPQGVQPQHF
CDR3nt: TGTGCCAGTAGTATTCCCCAGGGGGTCCAGCCCCAGCATTTT
abundance: NA
v_gene: TRBV19
d_gene: TRBD1
j_gene: TRBJ1-5

CDR3aa: CASSLQGLNQETQYF
CDR3nt: TGTGCTAGCAGTTTACAGGGATTAAATCAAGAGACCCAGTACTTC
abundance: NA
v_gene: TRBV7-7
d_gene: NA
j_gene: TRBJ2-5

CDR3aa: CASRLKHSPLHF
CDR3nt: TGTGCAAGTCGACTAAAACATTCACCCCTCCACTTT
abundance: once
v_gene: TRBV12-2
d_gene: NA
j_gene: TRBJ1-6

CDR3aa: CASRTRQGGYTF
CDR3nt: TGTGCCAGCAGAACCCGACAGGGCGGCTACACCTTC
abundance: once
v_gene: TRBV6-5
d_gene: TRBD1
j_gene: TRBJ1-2

CDR3aa: CASSVGGGPSGSPLHF
CDR3nt: TGTGCCAGCAGCGTAGGAGGGGGCCCGAGTGGTTCACCCCTCCACTTT
abundance: NA
v_gene: TRBV9
d_gene: TRBD1
j_gene: TRBJ1-6

CDR3aa: CASSVYSSSSYNSPLHF
CDR3nt: TGTGCCAGCAGCGTATATTCGAGTAGCTCCTATAATTCACCCCTCCACTTT
abundance: NA
v_gene: TRBV9
d_gene: NA
j_gene: TRBJ1-6

CDR3aa: CASSPRVLWRGGPDTQYF
CDR3nt: TGTGCCAGCAGCCCGAGGGTTTTATGGCGGGGGGGCCCAGATACGCAGTATTTT
abundance: NA
v_gene: TRBV7-9
d_gene: TRBD2
j_gene: TRBJ2-3

CDR3aa: CARGLTEQFF
CDR3nt: TGTGCCAGGGGGCTCACTGAGCAGTTCTTC
abundance: NA
v_gene: TRBV27
d_gene: NA
j_gene: TRBJ2-1

CDR3aa: CASTPATNEKLFF
CDR3nt: TGTGCCAGCACCCCGGCAACTAATGAAAAACTGTTTTTT
abundance: NA
v_gene: TRBV28
d_gene: NA
j_gene: TRBJ1-4

CDR3aa: CASSPGVAGASGEQYF
CDR3nt: TGTGCTAGCAGCCCCGGGGTAGCGGGGGCCTCGGGGGAGCAGTACTTC
abundance: NA
v_gene: TRBV7-7
d_gene: TRBD2
j_gene: TRBJ2-7

CDR3aa: CASSLGVRDYGYTF
CDR3nt: TGTGCCAGCAGCTTGGGGGTTCGGGACTATGGCTACACCTTC
abundance: once
v_gene: TRBV5-5
d_gene: NA
j_gene: TRBJ1-2

CDR3aa: CASSLERTWGTEAFF
CDR3nt: TGCGCCAGCAGCTTGGAACGGACTTGGGGAACTGAAGCTTTCTTT
abundance: NA
v_gene: TRBV5-1
d_gene: NA
j_gene: TRBJ1-1

CDR3aa: CASSLLAGGTPEQYF
CDR3nt: TGCGCCAGCAGCTTACTAGCGGGGGGGACCCCTGAGCAGTACTTC
abundance: NA
v_gene: TRBV5-1
d_gene: TRBD2
j_gene: TRBJ2-7

CDR3aa: CASTPRQVSSYEQYF
CDR3nt: TGTGCCAGCACCCCGAGACAGGTCAGCTCCTACGAGCAGTACTTC
abundance: NA
v_gene: TRBV21-1
d_gene: NA
j_gene: TRBJ2-7

CDR3aa: CASSFSWNSYEQYF
CDR3nt: TGTGCCAGCAGTTTTAGCTGGAATTCCTACGAGCAGTACTTC
abundance: NA
v_gene: TRBV2
d_gene: NA
j_gene: TRBJ2-7

CDR3aa: CASSLAWGVNNEQFF
CDR3nt: TGTGCCAGCAGCTTAGCGTGGGGGGTTAACAATGAGCAGTTCTTC
abundance: NA
v_gene: TRBV7-2
d_gene: NA
j_gene: TRBJ2-1

CDR3aa: CASSLASGRVAYNSPLHF
CDR3nt: TGTGCCAGCAGCTTGGCCTCGGGGAGGGTGGCCTATAATTCACCCCTCCACTTT
abundance: once
v_gene: TRBV5-6
d_gene: NA
j_gene: TRBJ1-6

CDR3aa: CSASSTDNYGYTF
CDR3nt: TGCAGTGCTAGTAGTACAGATAACTATGGCTACACCTTC
abundance: once
v_gene: TRBV20-1
d_gene: NA
j_gene: TRBJ1-2

CDR3aa: CASSPRDGGYEQYF
CDR3nt: TGTGCCAGTAGTCCCCGAGACGGGGGCTACGAGCAGTACTTC
abundance: NA
v_gene: TRBV19
d_gene: NA
j_gene: TRBJ2-7

CDR3aa: CASSPRSLTDTQYF
CDR3nt: TGTGCCAGTAGTCCTAGATCTCTCACAGATACGCAGTATTTT
abundance: NA
v_gene: TRBV19
d_gene: NA
j_gene: TRBJ2-3

CDR3aa: CASSYLGTGGNTIYF
CDR3nt: TGTGCCAGCAGTTACTTGGGGACAGGGGGAAACACCATATATTTT
abundance: NA
v_gene: TRBV6-6
d_gene: TRBD1
j_gene: TRBJ1-3

CDR3aa: CASSLWDRGSPNYGYTF
CDR3nt: TGTGCCAGCTCACTTTGGGACAGGGGGAGCCCTAACTATGGCTACACCTTC
abundance: few
v_gene: TRBV18
d_gene: TRBD1
j_gene: TRBJ1-2

CDR3aa: CASSTRSQGTDTQYF
CDR3nt: TGTGCCAGTAGTACTCGGTCGCAAGGCACAGATACGCAGTATTTT
abundance: once
v_gene: TRBV19
d_gene: NA
j_gene: TRBJ2-3

CDR3aa: CATSRDHQGRGTEAFF
CDR3nt: TGTGCCACCAGCAGAGATCATCAGGGCAGGGGCACTGAAGCTTTCTTT
abundance: once
v_gene: TRBV15
d_gene: NA
j_gene: TRBJ1-1

CDR3aa: CASSEPSSHNEQFF
CDR3nt: TGTGCCAGCAGTGAACCGTCCAGTCACAATGAGCAGTTCTTC
abundance: NA
v_gene: TRBV2
d_gene: NA
j_gene: TRBJ2-1

CDR3aa: CAISESVGLTNEKLFF
CDR3nt: TGTGCCATCAGTGAGTCGGTGGGACTGACCAATGAAAAACTGTTTTTT
abundance: NA
v_gene: TRBV10-3
d_gene: NA
j_gene: TRBJ1-4

CDR3aa: CASSPSYYGYTF
CDR3nt: TGTGCCAGCTCACCTAGCTACTATGGCTACACCTTC
abundance: NA
v_gene: TRBV18
d_gene: NA
j_gene: TRBJ1-2

CDR3aa: CASSQITDTQYF
CDR3nt: TGTGCCAGCAGCCAGATCACAGATACGCAGTATTTT
abundance: few
v_gene: TRBV7-9
d_gene: NA
j_gene: TRBJ2-3

CDR3aa: CATSSPLTGSNSPLHF
CDR3nt: TGTGCCACCAGCAGCCCTTTGACAGGGAGTAATTCACCCCTCCACTTT
abundance: NA
v_gene: TRBV15
d_gene: TRBD1
j_gene: TRBJ1-6

CDR3aa: CASRIQGAEAQPQHF
CDR3nt: TGTGCCAGCAGGATACAGGGGGCGGAGGCGCAGCCCCAGCATTTT
abundance: few
v_gene: TRBV27
d_gene: TRBD1
j_gene: TRBJ1-5

CDR3aa: CAASTGGTGELFF
CDR3nt: TGTGCCGCGTCGACAGGGGGCACCGGGGAGCTGTTTTTT
abundance: NA
v_gene: TRBV24-1
d_gene: TRBD1
j_gene: TRBJ2-2

CDR3aa: CSVKDSEAFF
CDR3nt: TGCAGCGTTAAGGACAGTGAAGCTTTCTTT
abundance: NA
v_gene: TRBV29-1
d_gene: NA
j_gene: TRBJ1-1

CDR3aa: CATRGTGGTGELFF
CDR3nt: TGTGCCACCAGAGGGACAGGGGGCACCGGGGAGCTGTTTTTT
abundance: NA
v_gene: TRBV24-1
d_gene: TRBD1
j_gene: TRBJ2-2

CDR3aa: CASSSGLGYTF
CDR3nt: TGCGCCAGCAGCTCAGGGCTTGGCTACACCTTC
abundance: NA
v_gene: TRBV4-1
d_gene: NA
j_gene: TRBJ1-2

CDR3aa: CASSLNTNAGELFF
CDR3nt: TGTGCCAGCAGCTTAAACACTAACGCCGGGGAGCTGTTTTTT
abundance: NA
v_gene: TRBV7-3
d_gene: NA
j_gene: TRBJ2-2

CDR3aa: CASSARGREGYTF
CDR3nt: TGTGCCAGCAGTGCCAGGGGGCGCGAAGGCTACACCTTC
abundance: NA
v_gene: TRBV2
d_gene: TRBD1
j_gene: TRBJ1-2

CDR3aa: CASSFSLGRVGEAFF
CDR3nt: TGCGCCAGCAGCTTTAGTTTGGGCAGGGTCGGTGAAGCTTTCTTT
abundance: NA
v_gene: TRBV5-1
d_gene: NA
j_gene: TRBJ1-1

CDR3aa: CASSTRTVYEQYF
CDR3nt: TGTGCCAGCAGTACCCGGACAGTTTACGAGCAGTACTTC
abundance: NA
v_gene: TRBV12-3/TRBV12-4
d_gene: NA
j_gene: TRBJ2-7